The entry that follows covers one T cell receptor (beta chain) sequence. The antigen is unknown. These data belong to a study of cytotoxic CD8 clonotypes in ibrutinib-treated CLL. CDR1 is SGHVS, CDR2 FQNEAQ, per germline. V was clipped by 7 bases and J by 4 bases, with 27 bases between them. The CDR3 covers 18 residues. Overall study results and limits: Baseline values of clonality outstripped age-matched healthy donors and followed circulating CD8+ T-cell counts. Clonality went higher at ibrutinib response and then dropped back toward baseline at progression. Investigators sampled sustained-remission and progressing patients at differing times.

Using immunoSEQ multiplex PCR, the repertoire was profiled, and TCRdb retains in-frame clones only, with some absent. The repertoire holds approximately 160,000 clones, with about 88% as singletons. The origin of this receptor is a human donor with chronic lymphocytic leukemia. This chain links TRBV7-8 with TRBJ2-3; D possibly corresponds to TRBD1 (5 bases). Specimen: PBMCs, collected at disease progression, from a patient treated with ibrutinib. CDR3 sequence reads: CASTTLKGWTREADTQYF. The DNA for the CDR3 is TGTGCCAGCACCACATTGAAGGGGTGGACCAGGGAAGCAGATACGCAGTATTTT.